These 20 T cell receptor beta chains came from one sample sequenced in a study of cytotoxic CD8 clonotypes in ibrutinib-treated CLL. Generated by immunoSEQ multiplex PCR, the TCRdb table keeps only in-frame clones and is missing some. The sample includes over 150,000 clones, 55% to 85% seen only once; the top ten take under 15%. The material was PBMCs, obtained after 24 months of ibrutinib treatment. Receptors were obtained from a human donor with chronic lymphocytic leukemia.

The chain carries TRBV6-6 and TRBJ2-7; D gene ambiguous. V was cut by 0 bases and J by 2 bases, with 8 bases left in between. The germline gives CDR1 MNHNY, CDR2 SVGAGI (reference sequence). The CDR3 covers 14 residues. CDR3 residues: CASSYSGGTYEQYF. The CDR3 bases are TGTGCCAGCAGTTACTCAGGCGGAACCTACGAGCAGTACTTC.

This sequence joins TRBV7-9 and TRBJ2-5; unclear D gene. Trimming left V 4 bases short and J 4 bases short, with 13 bases between. Per germline, CDR1 SEHNR and CDR2 FQNEAQ (reference sequence). The CDR3 contains 14 residues. CDR3 amino acids: CASSSPERGETQYF. The CDR3 DNA reads as TGTGCCAGCAGCTCGCCCGAACGTGGAGAGACCCAGTACTTC.

The chain uses TRBV11-2 and TRBJ2-1, with 10 bases lining up with TRBD2. Germline V gene sequence: CDR1 SGHAT, CDR2 FQNNGV. After removal of 11 bases from V and 4 bases from J, the junction contained 17 bases not matched to a gene. The CDR3 loop spans 17 amino acids. The CDR3 loop reads CAGQRGGASGSYNEQFF. The CDR3 DNA sequence: TGTGCCGGACAGAGAGGAGGGGCTAGCGGGAGTTACAATGAGCAGTTCTTC.

Turning to this clone: An end of the junction differs from the germline gene, which may be a read error. The chain carries TRBV4-3 and TRBJ2-2, with TRBD2 matching over 10 bases. The CDR3 totals 17 residues. Germline V gene sequence: CDR1 LGHNA, CDR2 YSLEER. This CDR3 is CASSQDYSGGNTGELFF. The DNA for the CDR3 is TGCGCCAGCAGCCAAGATTATAGCGGGGGGAACACTGGGGAGCTGTTTTTT.

This clone was found a few times. The chain recombines TRBV25-1 with TRBJ2-1; 10 bases align to TRBD1. The germline gives CDR1 MGHDK, CDR2 SYGVNS. J lost 8 bases, V lost 2 bases, and 9 bases had no gene match. The CDR3 runs 16 residues. The CDR3 protein is CASSEAGTGVVDEQFF. The DNA for the CDR3 is TGTGCCAGCAGTGAAGCAGGGACAGGGGTTGTCGATGAGCAGTTCTTC.

A few counts support this clone. V gene TRBV19 combines with J gene TRBJ2-6; a weak D match, TRBD2 (5 bases). The CDR3 covers 15 residues. V was shortened by 5 bases and J by 0 bases, with 8 bases between the two germline ends. Per germline, CDR1 LNHDA and CDR2 SQIVND (reference sequence). The CDR3 DNA reads as TGTGCCAGTAGTCGTACTAGCTCTGGGGCCAACGTCCTGACTTTC. It specifies CASSRTSSGANVLTF.

The chain joins TRBV7-2 to TRBJ2-5; unclear D gene. V was pared by 5 bases and J by 2 bases, with 15 bases between. Germline values: CDR1 SGHTA, CDR2 FQGNSA. This CDR3 has 15 residues. In nucleotides, the CDR3 is TGTGCCAGCAGCAAAGAGGTTGGGCCTCAAGAGACCCAGTACTTC. It translates to CASSKEVGPQETQYF.

The chain employs TRBV25-1 and TRBJ2-5; TRBD1 or TRBD2 may be the D gene (5 bases each). The germline gives CDR1 MGHDK, CDR2 SYGVNS. The CDR3 contains 12 residues. Trimming removed 8 bases at V and 9 bases at J, with 16 bases between. The CDR3 protein is CASLGPREAQYF. The CDR3 DNA is TGTGCCAGCTTGGGACCCCGTGAGGCCCAGTACTTC. Combining the CDR3 with reference TRBV25-1 and TRBJ2-5 gives the whole variable domain EADIYQTPRYLVIGTGKKITLECSQTMGHDKMYWYQQDPGMELHLIHYSYGVNSTEKGDLSSESTVSRIRTEHFPLTLESARPSHTSQYLCASLGPREAQYFGPGTRLLVL.

This chain joins TRBV27 and TRBJ2-1; the match to TRBD2 covers 8 bases. In germline, CDR1 is MNHEY, CDR2 SMNVEV (reference sequence). The CDR3 runs 16 residues. V dropped 5 bases and J dropped 3; count of bases not matched to a gene: 9. For the CDR3, the DNA is TGTGCCAGCAGTCGACGGGAGGGCCGTTTCTACAATGAGCAGTTCTTC. Protein sequence: CASSRREGRFYNEQFF.

This rearrangement joins TRBV5-4 to TRBJ1-4; D unclear. The germline gives CDR1 SGHNT, CDR2 YYREEE (reference sequence). The CDR3 runs to 14 residues. The V end was cut by 2 bases, the J end by 4 bases, with 9 bases between. CDR3 amino acids: CASSFSGNNEKLFF. The DNA of the CDR3 is TGTGCCAGCAGCTTTTCAGGAAATAATGAAAAACTGTTTTTT. The variable domain in full, completed from reference TRBV5-4 and TRBJ1-4, reads ETGVTQSPTHLIKTRGQQVTLRCSSQSGHNTVSWYQQALGQGPQFIFQYYREEENGRGNFPPRFSGLQFPNYSSELNVNALELDDSALYLCASSFSGNNEKLFFGSGTQLSVL.

The sample holds a few counts of this clone. This chain uses TRBV7-9 with TRBJ2-2; either TRBD1 or TRBD2 may fit D (5 bases each). Trimming removed 5 bases at V and 6 bases at J, with 13 bases between. Germline V lookup: CDR1 SEHNR, CDR2 FQNEAQ (reference sequence). CDR3 length equals 14 residues. Here the CDR3 DNA reads TGTGCCAGCAGCCCCTCAGGGAGCGCCGGGGAGCTGTTTTTT. Protein product: CASSPSGSAGELFF.

The genes are TRBV7-8 and TRBJ1-4; 8 nucleotides line up with TRBD1. Germline trimming cut 2 bases from V and 6 bases from J; bases unmatched to any gene: 17. The CDR3 sequence is 19 residues long. Germline-derived CDR1 and CDR2 are SGHVS and FQNEAQ. This CDR3 reads CASSLSQIRTDREDEKLFF. CDR3 nucleotide sequence: TGTGCCAGCAGCTTATCACAAATTAGAACGGACAGGGAAGATGAAAAACTGTTTTTT.

The chain joins TRBV15 to TRBJ2-7, with 9 bases matching TRBD2. With V trimmed by 0 bases and J by 3 bases, 6 bases remained unmatched. Germline lookup yields CDR1 LNHNV and CDR2 YYDKDF (reference sequence). The CDR3 runs to 16 residues. Written as DNA, the CDR3 is TGTGCCACCAGCAGAGACGTAGCGGGAGAGGTCTACGAGCAGTACTTC. Translated, it gives CATSRDVAGEVYEQYF.

V gene TRBV9 combines with J gene TRBJ2-5; D is uncertain. This CDR3 has 15 residues. Trimming removed 2 bases from V and 0 bases from J, with 11 bases in between. Germline V gene sequence: CDR1 SGDLS, CDR2 YYNGEE. CDR3 nucleotide sequence: TGTGCCAGCAGCGTCGGCACCGCGTACCAAGAGACCCAGTACTTC. Amino acids: CASSVGTAYQETQYF.

J is TRBJ2-7 and V is TRBV6-1, with a possible D match to TRBD1 (5 bases). This CDR3 has 10 residues. V lost 6 bases, J lost 11 bases, and 11 bases lay in between. Looked up from germline, CDR1 is MNHNS and CDR2 is SASEGT. CDR3 bases: TGTGCCAGCAGAGCTGGGGCCGAGTACTTC. Translated, it gives CASRAGAEYF.

The V call is TRBV7-6, the J call TRBJ2-3; 15 bases agree with TRBD2. The CDR3 totals 18 residues. After removal of 5 bases from V and 10 bases from J, the junction contained 16 bases not matched to a gene. The germline gives CDR1 SGHVS, CDR2 FNYEAQ. CDR3 sequence reads: CASSPTGLAGGPPHAQYF. As DNA, the CDR3 is TGTGCCAGCAGCCCGACGGGACTAGCGGGAGGACCCCCCCATGCGCAGTATTTT.

CDR3 DNA sequence: TGTGCCAGTAGCCACCGGACAGGGGGGACTGAAGCTTTCTTT. Translating it yields CASSHRTGGTEAFF. The chain combines TRBV19 with TRBJ1-1; 10 nucleotides match TRBD1. J lost 5 bases, V lost 6 bases, and 6 bases had no gene match. Germline CDR1 reads LNHDA; CDR2 reads SQIVND (reference sequence). The CDR3 length is 14 residues.

V is TRBV27 and J is TRBJ1-5, with 10 bases lining up with TRBD1. The germline V gene has CDR1 MNHEY and CDR2 SMNVEV (reference sequence). The CDR3 runs to 17 residues. The V and J ends lost 5 bases and 3 bases, in that order; junction bases with no gene match: 10. CDR3 coding DNA: TGTGCCAGCAGTCAAACAGGGGGACAGGGGAACAATCAGCCCCAGCATTTT. Its translation is CASSQTGGQGNNQPQHF.

The chain links TRBV7-9 to TRBJ2-7; TRBD1 is a possible D gene (5 bases). The CDR3 is 15 amino acids. The V end was cut by 1 base, the J end by 3 bases, with 13 bases between. Germline-derived CDR1 and CDR2 are SEHNR and FQNEAQ (reference sequence). The CDR3 reads CASSLGRGEVYEQYF. In DNA, the CDR3 is TGTGCCAGCAGCTTAGGTAGGGGTGAGGTCTACGAGCAGTACTTC. The whole variable domain, remainder taken from reference TRBV7-9 and TRBJ2-7, is DTGVSQNPRHKITKRGQNVTFRCDPISEHNRLYWYRQTLGQGPEFLTYFQNEAQLEKSRLLSDRFSAERPKGSFSTLEIQRTEQGDSAMYLCASSLGRGEVYEQYFGPGTRLTVT.

The chain uses TRBV6-4 and TRBJ2-5, with TRBD2 matching 9 bases. The CDR3 has 16 residues. Germline-derived CDR1 and CDR2 are MRHNA and SNTAGT. After removal of 0 bases from V and 4 bases from J, the junction contained 6 bases not matched to a gene. The CDR3 here is CASSDSFSGRLETQYF. The CDR3 region has the DNA TGTGCCAGCAGTGACTCGTTTAGCGGGAGATTAGAGACCCAGTACTTC.